This record concerns one T cell receptor beta chain sequence. This sample stems from a study of PD-L1 blockade in urothelial cancer. Across the study: Atezolizumab therapy began for patients in the mid-2010s, dosed at 1,200 mg intravenously every 3 weeks. The study recovered a median of roughly 140,000 T cells per blood sample.

Data came from immunoSEQ multiplex PCR; TCRdb stores just in-frame clones and leaves some out. The sample includes roughly 95,000 clones, roughly 91% seen only once; the top ten take about 2%. Trimming removed 2 bases from V and 1 base from J; junction bases left unmatched: 8. The CDR3 has 16 residues. Germline values: CDR1 SGHTA, CDR2 FQGNSA. The time point is: pretreatment peripheral blood. The specimen comprised PBMCs, sampled around atezolizumab (anti-PD-L1) treatment. The source is a man in his fifties or sixties with urothelial cancer. The V and J genes are TRBV7-2 and TRBJ2-7; 7 nucleotides match TRBD2. The chain's CDR3 is CASSLRGGTASYEQYF. CDR3 DNA: TGTGCCAGCAGCTTAAGGGGAGGGACGGCTTCCTACGAGCAGTACTTC.